One and the same sample provided the 8 T cell receptor beta chains below, sequenced in a study of CD8 T cells in ankylosing spondylitis. Notes on the study in general: A TCR beta motif made of eight highly homologous variants seemed typical of ankylosing spondylitis blood.

Their antigens remain unidentified. TCRdb itself ran the 5' RACE reads through MiXCR, one entry per CDR3 protein. The sample gives 400,000 to 450,000 distinct CDR3 sequences, roughly 18% of which show up once; around 0.92% is in the top ten. Sequenced: blood, either unsorted or a sorted T cell fraction (not recorded which). These receptors came from a male donor with ankylosing spondylitis.

This clonotype was counted at least ten times. The chain recombines TRBV29-1 with TRBJ1-5, with 7 nucleotides matching TRBD1. V shed 6 bases and J 7 bases; nucleotides not matched to a gene: 12. There are 14 residues in the CDR3. In germline, CDR1 is SQVTM, CDR2 ANQGSEA. CDR3 DNA sequence: TGCAGCGTGGGGTCGACAGGGAAGGGCCAGCCCCAGCATTTT. Translated, it gives CSVGSTGKGQPQHF.

The genes are TRBV6-1 and TRBJ1-3; D call uncertain. The germline V gene has CDR1 MNHNS and CDR2 SASEGT. The length of the CDR3 is 18 residues. The V end was cut by 5 bases, the J end by 0 bases, with 20 bases between. CDR3 coding DNA: TGTGCCAGCAGTAGCCGGACCCGAAAGACCTACTCTGGAAACACCATATATTTT. Translating it yields CASSSRTRKTYSGNTIYF.

Only a few counts were recorded for this clonotype. The rearrangement uses TRBV19 and TRBJ2-5; 7 bases match TRBD1. This CDR3 contains 15 residues. CDR1 and CDR2 from the germline V gene are LNHDA and SQIVND (reference sequence). Germline trimming cut 5 bases from V and 2 bases from J; bases unmatched to any gene: 8. CDR3 DNA sequence: TGTGCCAGTAGTTTACAGGGGTTATCGCAAGAGACCCAGTACTTC. It is translated as CASSLQGLSQETQYF.

This clonotype was counted between two and nine times. V gene TRBV3-1 combines with J gene TRBJ1-4, with D unresolved. Per the germline V gene, CDR1 is LGHDT and CDR2 is YNNKEL (reference sequence). The CDR3 extends over 15 amino acids. Between the trimmed V and J ends, which lost 1 base and 4 bases, there was a span of 10 bases. Here the CDR3 reads CASSQAGYVNEKLFF. CDR3 DNA: TGTGCCAGCAGCCAAGCGGGTTATGTTAATGAAAAACTGTTTTTT.

Many counts were recorded for this clonotype. The CDR3 spells CSASLREGYTF. The CDR3 DNA follows: TGCAGTGCTAGTCTCAGGGAAGGCTACACCTTC. The V call is TRBV20-1, the J call TRBJ1-2, with D possibly matching TRBD1 (5 bases). This CDR3 has 11 residues. Germline V lookup: CDR1 DFQATT, CDR2 SNEGSKA (reference sequence). The V end was cut by 3 bases, the J end by 8 bases, with 10 bases between.

This clonotype has only a few counts. The rearrangement joins TRBV7-8 to TRBJ2-3; D gene uncertain. CDR1 and CDR2 (germline): SGHVS, FQNEAQ. The germline V and J ends were trimmed by 0 bases and 6 bases, with 10 bases remaining between them. The CDR3 has 14 amino acids. CDR3 sequence reads: CASSLAALEDTQYF. In nucleotides, the CDR3 is TGTGCCAGCAGCTTAGCGGCCCTTGAGGATACGCAGTATTTT.

This sequence joins TRBV12-3 or TRBV12-4 and TRBJ2-7, with 9 bases aligning to TRBD2. J lost 6 bases, V lost 2 bases, and 11 bases had no gene match. The CDR3 has 16 residues. CDR3 amino acids: CASSLRGSGSFPEQYF. The CDR3 DNA is TGTGCCAGCAGTTTACGGGGTAGCGGGAGTTTCCCCGAGCAGTACTTC.

This clonotype has only a few counts. The V call is TRBV6-5, the J call TRBJ1-6; D gene unclear. The germline V gene has CDR1 MNHEY and CDR2 SVGAGI. The CDR3 is 15 residues long. The V gene lost 0 bases and the J gene lost 10 bases, with 13 bases spanning the gap. CDR3 nucleotide sequence: TGTGCCAGCAGTTACTCGTTGGGCCGAACCTCACCCCTCCACTTT. It codes for CASSYSLGRTSPLHF.